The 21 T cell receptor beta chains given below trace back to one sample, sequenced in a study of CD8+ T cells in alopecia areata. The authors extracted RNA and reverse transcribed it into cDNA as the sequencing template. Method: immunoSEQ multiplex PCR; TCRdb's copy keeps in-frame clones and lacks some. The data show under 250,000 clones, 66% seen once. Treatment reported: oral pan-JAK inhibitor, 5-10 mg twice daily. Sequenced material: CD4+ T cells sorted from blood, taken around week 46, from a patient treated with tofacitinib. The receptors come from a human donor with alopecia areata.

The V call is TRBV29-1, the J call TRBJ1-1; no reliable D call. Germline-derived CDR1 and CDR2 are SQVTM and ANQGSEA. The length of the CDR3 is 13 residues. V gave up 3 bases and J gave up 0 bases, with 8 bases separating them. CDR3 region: CSVDLSMNTEAFF. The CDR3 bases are TGCAGCGTTGACCTATCCATGAACACTGAAGCTTTCTTT.

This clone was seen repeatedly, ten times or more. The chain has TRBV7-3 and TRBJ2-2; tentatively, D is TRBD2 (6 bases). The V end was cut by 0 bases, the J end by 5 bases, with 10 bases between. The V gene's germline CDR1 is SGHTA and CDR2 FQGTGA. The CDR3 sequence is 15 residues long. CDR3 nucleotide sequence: TGTGCCAGCAGCTTAACGGGACTTAGAACCGGGGAGCTGTTTTTT. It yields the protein CASSLTGLRTGELFF.

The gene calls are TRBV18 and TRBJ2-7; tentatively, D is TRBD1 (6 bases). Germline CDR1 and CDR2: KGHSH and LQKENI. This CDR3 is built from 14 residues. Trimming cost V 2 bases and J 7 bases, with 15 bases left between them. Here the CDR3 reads CASSPETGAEEQYF. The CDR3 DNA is TGTGCCAGCTCACCAGAGACAGGAGCCGAGGAGCAGTACTTC.

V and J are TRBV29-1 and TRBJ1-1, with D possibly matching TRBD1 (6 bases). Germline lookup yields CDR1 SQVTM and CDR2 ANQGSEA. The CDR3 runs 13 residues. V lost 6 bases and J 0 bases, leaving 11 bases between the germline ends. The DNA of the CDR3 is TGCAGCGTGGATGGACAGTTGAACACTGAAGCTTTCTTT. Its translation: CSVDGQLNTEAFF.

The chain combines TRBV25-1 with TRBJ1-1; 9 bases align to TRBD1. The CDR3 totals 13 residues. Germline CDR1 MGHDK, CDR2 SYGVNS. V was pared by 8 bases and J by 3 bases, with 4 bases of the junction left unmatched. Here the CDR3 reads CASEGQGHTEAFF. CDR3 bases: TGTGCCAGCGAAGGACAGGGGCACACTGAAGCTTTCTTT.

CDR3 DNA: TGCGCCAGCAGCCCTGGACTAGCGCCCTTGGCCTTGGGTGAGCAGTTCTTC. It codes for CASSPGLAPLALGEQFF. The V call is TRBV5-1, the J call TRBJ2-1, with 9 bases lining up with TRBD2. CDR3 length: 17 residues. J gave up 9 bases and V 4 bases, and 17 bases lay outside the gene matches. Per the germline V gene, CDR1 is SGHRS and CDR2 is YFSETQ.

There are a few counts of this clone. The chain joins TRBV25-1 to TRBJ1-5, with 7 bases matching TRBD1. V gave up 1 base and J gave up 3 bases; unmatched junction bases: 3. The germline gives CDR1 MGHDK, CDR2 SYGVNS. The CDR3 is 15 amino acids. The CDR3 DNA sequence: TGTGCCAGCAGTGAATCGGGACAGCCCAATCAGCCCCAGCATTTT. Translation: CASSESGQPNQPQHF.

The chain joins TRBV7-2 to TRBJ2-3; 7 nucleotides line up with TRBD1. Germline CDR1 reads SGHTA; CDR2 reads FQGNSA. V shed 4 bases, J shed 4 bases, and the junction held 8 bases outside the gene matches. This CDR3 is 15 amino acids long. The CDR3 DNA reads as TGTGCCAGCAGCTCGACAGGGAATGTGGCAGATACGCAGTATTTT. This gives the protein CASSSTGNVADTQYF.

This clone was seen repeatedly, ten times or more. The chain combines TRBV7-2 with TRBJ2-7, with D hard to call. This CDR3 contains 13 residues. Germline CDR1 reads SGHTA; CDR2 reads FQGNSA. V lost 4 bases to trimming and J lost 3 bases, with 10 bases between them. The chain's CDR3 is CASSWGGSYEQYF. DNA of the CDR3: TGTGCCAGCAGCTGGGGTGGTAGCTACGAGCAGTACTTC.

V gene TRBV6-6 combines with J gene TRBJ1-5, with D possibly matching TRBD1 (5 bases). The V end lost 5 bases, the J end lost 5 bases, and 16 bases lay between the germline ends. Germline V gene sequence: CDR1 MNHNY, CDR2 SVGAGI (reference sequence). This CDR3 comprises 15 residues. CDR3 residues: CASSGLFGADQPQHF. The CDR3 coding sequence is TGTGCCAGCAGTGGTCTCTTCGGGGCAGATCAGCCCCAGCATTTT.

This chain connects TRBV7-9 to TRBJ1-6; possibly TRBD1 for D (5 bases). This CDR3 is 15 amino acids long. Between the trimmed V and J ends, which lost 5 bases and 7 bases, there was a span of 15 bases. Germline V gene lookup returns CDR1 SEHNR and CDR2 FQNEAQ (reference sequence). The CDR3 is CASSPPGRPNSPLHF. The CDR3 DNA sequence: TGTGCCAGCAGCCCCCCGGGACGGCCAAATTCACCCCTCCACTTT.

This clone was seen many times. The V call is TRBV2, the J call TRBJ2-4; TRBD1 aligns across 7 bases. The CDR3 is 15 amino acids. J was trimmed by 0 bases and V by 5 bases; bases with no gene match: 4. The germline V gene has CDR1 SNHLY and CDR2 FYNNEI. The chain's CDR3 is CASSFDRVAKNIQYF. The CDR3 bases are TGTGCCAGCAGTTTCGACAGGGTAGCCAAAAACATTCAGTACTTC. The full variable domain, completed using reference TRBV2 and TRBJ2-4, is EPEVTQTPSHQVTQMGQEVILRCVPISNHLYFYWYRQILGQKVEFLVSFYNNEISEKSEIFDDQFSVERPDGSNFTLKIRSTKLEDSAMYFCASSFDRVAKNIQYFGAGTRLSVL.

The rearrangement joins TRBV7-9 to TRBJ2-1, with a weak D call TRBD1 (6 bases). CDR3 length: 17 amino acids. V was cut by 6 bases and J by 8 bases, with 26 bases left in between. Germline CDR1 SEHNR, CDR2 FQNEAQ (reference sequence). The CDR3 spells CASRGGRVTQERDEQFF. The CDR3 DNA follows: TGTGCCAGCAGAGGGGGTAGGGTGACCCAGGAGCGCGATGAGCAGTTCTTC.

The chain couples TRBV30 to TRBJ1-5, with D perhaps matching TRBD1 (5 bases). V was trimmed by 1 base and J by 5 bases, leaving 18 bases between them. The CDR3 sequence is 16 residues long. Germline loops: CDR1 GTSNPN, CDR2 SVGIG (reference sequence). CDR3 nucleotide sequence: TGTGCCTGGAGTGCCCTCGGGACTAGATTCGATCAGCCCCAGCATTTT. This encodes CAWSALGTRFDQPQHF. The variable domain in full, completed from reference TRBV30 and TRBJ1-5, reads SQTIHQWPATLVQPVGSPLSLECTVEGTSNPNLYWYRQAAGRGLQLLFYSVGIGQISSEVPQNLSASRPQDRQFILSSKKLLLSDSGFYLCAWSALGTRFDQPQHFGDGTRLSIL.

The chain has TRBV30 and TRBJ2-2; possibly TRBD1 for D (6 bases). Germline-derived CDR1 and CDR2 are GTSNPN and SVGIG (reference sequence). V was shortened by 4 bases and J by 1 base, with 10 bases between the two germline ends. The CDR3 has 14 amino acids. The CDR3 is CAWILTGNTGELFF. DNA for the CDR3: TGTGCCTGGATCCTGACAGGGAACACCGGGGAGCTGTTTTTT.

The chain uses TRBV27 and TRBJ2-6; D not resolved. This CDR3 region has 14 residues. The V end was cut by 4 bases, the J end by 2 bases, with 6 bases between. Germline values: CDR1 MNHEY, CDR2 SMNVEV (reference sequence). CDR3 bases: TGTGCCAGCAGTTGGGTAGCTGGGGCCAACGTCCTGACTTTC. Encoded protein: CASSWVAGANVLTF.

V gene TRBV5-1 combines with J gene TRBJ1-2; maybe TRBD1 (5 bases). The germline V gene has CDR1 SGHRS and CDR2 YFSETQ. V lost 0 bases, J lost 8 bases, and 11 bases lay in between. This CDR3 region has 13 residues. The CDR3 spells CASSLAQEGGYTF. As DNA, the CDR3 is TGCGCCAGCAGCTTGGCACAGGAGGGCGGCTACACCTTC.

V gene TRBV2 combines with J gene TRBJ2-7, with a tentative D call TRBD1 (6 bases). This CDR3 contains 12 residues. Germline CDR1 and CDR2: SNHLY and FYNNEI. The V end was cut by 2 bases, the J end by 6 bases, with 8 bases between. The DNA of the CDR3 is TGTGCCAGCAGTGAACAGGGGACCGAGCAGTACTTC. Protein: CASSEQGTEQYF. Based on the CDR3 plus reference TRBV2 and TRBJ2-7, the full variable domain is EPEVTQTPSHQVTQMGQEVILRCVPISNHLYFYWYRQILGQKVEFLVSFYNNEISEKSEIFDDQFSVERPDGSNFTLKIRSTKLEDSAMYFCASSEQGTEQYFGPGTRLTVT.

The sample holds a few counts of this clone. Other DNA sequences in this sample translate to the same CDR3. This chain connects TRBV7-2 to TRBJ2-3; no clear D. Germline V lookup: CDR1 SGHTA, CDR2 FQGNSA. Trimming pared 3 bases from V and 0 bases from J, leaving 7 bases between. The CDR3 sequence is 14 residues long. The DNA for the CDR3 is TGTGCCAGCAGCTTGGTGGGGAGCACAGATACGCAGTATTTT. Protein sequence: CASSLVGSTDTQYF.

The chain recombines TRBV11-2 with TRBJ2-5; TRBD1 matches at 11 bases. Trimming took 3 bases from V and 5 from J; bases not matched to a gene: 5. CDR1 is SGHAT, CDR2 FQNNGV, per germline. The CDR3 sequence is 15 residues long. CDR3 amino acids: CASSLDRGREETQYF. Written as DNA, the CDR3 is TGTGCCAGCAGCTTGGACAGGGGGCGGGAGGAGACCCAGTACTTC.

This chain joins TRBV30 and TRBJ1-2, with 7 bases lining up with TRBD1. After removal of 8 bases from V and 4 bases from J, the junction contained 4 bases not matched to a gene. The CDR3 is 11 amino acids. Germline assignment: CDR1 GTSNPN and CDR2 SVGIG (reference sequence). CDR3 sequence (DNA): TGTGCCATACAGGGGCTCTATGGCTACACCTTC. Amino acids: CAIQGLYGYTF.